This T cell receptor beta chain emerged from a study of T-cell memory formation after mild COVID-19. Study conclusions and caveats: SARS-CoV-2 specificity was not confirmed for second-wave clones peaking on day 37. Clones that got smaller from day 15 to 85 had even CD4/CD8, while clones growing later tipped toward CD4+. The pre-infection memory compartment contained some responding clones, suggesting cross-reactive memory joined.

TCRdb fed the 5' RACE reads into MiXCR, producing one record per CDR3 protein. Counted here are 400,000 to 500,000 distinct CDR3 sequences, less than 25% occurring once; the ten biggest clones make up about 8.7%. J gave up 4 bases and V 0 bases, and 4 bases lay outside the gene matches. The CDR3 is made up of 16 amino acids. Per the germline V gene, CDR1 is SGDLS and CDR2 is YYNGEE. Comment on this clonotype: Its antigen is unknown.

The receptor comes from an adult woman who had mild COVID-19 (a few samples of this study predate the infection). Cell type and time point are not known. The chain joins TRBV9 to TRBJ2-6, with 7 nucleotides matching TRBD1. Input material: PBMCs or a T cell subset sorted from them (not recorded which). The CDR3 spells CASSVATGRGANVLTF. The CDR3 nucleotides are TGTGCCAGCAGCGTAGCGACAGGGCGGGGGGCCAACGTCCTGACTTTC.